A selection of T cell receptor beta chains follows, all from one sample in a study of blood T cell repertoires in COVID-19. Assay used: immunoSEQ multiplex PCR; TCRdb lists only in-frame clones, some missing. The table lists under 200,000 clones, over 70% of them singletons. Sequencing was performed on PBMCs or T cells enriched from blood (not recorded which). These receptor sequences come from a woman aged 55-70 years who had recovered from COVID-19. The CDR3 runs from the conserved cysteine through the conserved F or W. A D gene is named only where the DNA matches it firmly. Only some rows state a clone size, as once, few, many or a class for expanded clones.

TRBJ1-5	TRBV5-1	many	NA	TGCGCCAGCAGCTTGAACAGAGATCAGCCCCAGCATTTT	CASSLNRDQPQHF
TRBJ2-1	TRBV28	NA	TRBD2	TGTGCCAGCAGTCTGAGCGGGAGGGCTTTGAATGAGCAGTTCTTC	CASSLSGRALNEQFF
TRBJ2-4	TRBV3-1/TRBV3-2	NA	TRBD1	TGTGCCAGCAGCCAAGGGACAGGGGGTAAAGGCATTCAGTACTTC	CASSQGTGGKGIQYF
TRBJ1-4	TRBV3-1/TRBV3-2	NA	NA	TGTGCCAGCAGCCGCTTACCGCAAGCAGGGGAAAAACTGTTTTTT	CASSRLPQAGEKLFF
TRBJ1-1	TRBV19	NA	NA	TGTGCCACCCGGATACGGGGGAACACTGAAGCTTTCTTT	CATRIRGNTEAFF
TRBJ2-7	TRBV5-1	NA	TRBD2	TGCGCCAGCAGCTTGAAGGGAGGGAGCTCCTACGAGCAGTACTTC	CASSLKGGSSYEQYF
TRBJ2-7	TRBV7-2	NA	TRBD2	TGTGCCAGCAGCCCGCCGGGACTAGCGGGGGGGGTTGAGCAGTACTTC	CASSPPGLAGGVEQYF
TRBJ1-1	TRBV18	once	NA	TGTGCCAGCTCACCATTTGATCGGGCTGAAGCTTTCTTT	CASSPFDRAEAFF
TRBJ2-7	TRBV12-3/TRBV12-4	NA	TRBD2	TGTGCCAGCAGTAGGACTAGCGGCTACGAGCAGTACTTC	CASSRTSGYEQYF
TRBJ2-1	TRBV7-9	NA	NA	TGTGCCAGCAGACCCGGAAGGCGGGTAAACAATGAGCAGTTCTTC	CASRPGRRVNNEQFF
TRBJ2-7	TRBV27	NA	NA	TGTGCCAGCAGTATTTATCACGGCTACGAGCAGTACTTC	CASSIYHGYEQYF
TRBJ2-3	TRBV24-1	NA	TRBD2	TGTGCCACCAGTGAAAGCGGGGGTAACACAGATACGCAGTATTTT	CATSESGGNTDTQYF
TRBJ2-1	TRBV9	NA	TRBD1	TGTGCCAGCAGCGTCTCCGGGACAGACTACAATGAGCAGTTCTTC	CASSVSGTDYNEQFF
TRBJ2-7	TRBV19	NA	NA	TGTGCCAGTAGTCCTCGCCCCGGGGAAACCTACGAGCAGTACTTC	CASSPRPGETYEQYF
TRBJ1-1	TRBV11-2	NA	NA	TGTGCCAGCAGCCCCCGGTCCTATGATACTGAAGCTTTCTTT	CASSPRSYDTEAFF
TRBJ1-2	TRBV5-1	NA	NA	TGCGCCAGCAGAAAGGAGTCAGGGTACTATGGCTACACCTTC	CASRKESGYYGYTF
TRBJ1-2	TRBV12-3/TRBV12-4	NA	NA	TGTGCCAGCAGTCTTAATCCCCCGGGAGGCTACACCTTC	CASSLNPPGGYTF
TRBJ1-2	TRBV7-9	few	TRBD1	TGTGCCAGCAGCGCCGGGACAGGGTATGGCTACACCTTC	CASSAGTGYGYTF
TRBJ1-6	TRBV19	few	TRBD1	TGTGCCAGTAGGCTTACAGGGGGAGATAATTCACCCCTCCACTTT	CASRLTGGDNSPLHF
TRBJ2-1	TRBV28	NA	TRBD2	TGTGCCAGCAGTAGCCCTAGCGGGGGGAGGGTCAATGAGCAGTTCTTC	CASSSPSGGRVNEQFF
TRBJ2-5	TRBV30	NA	TRBD2	TGTGCCTGGAGCCTAGCGGGAGGGCCGTTAGGGGAGACCCAGTACTTC	CAWSLAGGPLGETQYF
TRBJ1-2	TRBV18	once	NA	TGTGCCAGCTCACCAGACTTGGGGGGATCAGAAGGCTACACCTTC	CASSPDLGGSEGYTF
TRBJ1-3	TRBV6-5	NA	NA	TGTGCCAGCAGTTACGCTAGGACAGACTCTGGAAACACCATATATTTT	CASSYARTDSGNTIYF
TRBJ2-2	TRBV2	NA	TRBD1	TGTGCCAGCAGTGAAGCGCTTCAGGGGGACGGGGAGCTGTTTTTT	CASSEALQGDGELFF
TRBJ1-4	TRBV28	NA	NA	TGTGCCAGCAGTACCACCCTACGGGAAATTAATGAAAAACTGTTTTTT	CASSTTLREINEKLFF
TRBJ2-2	TRBV24-1	NA	TRBD2	TGTGCCACCAGTGATTTGCGCGCGGGAGCGAACACCGGGGAGCTGTTTTTT	CATSDLRAGANTGELFF
TRBJ2-1	TRBV7-2	NA	TRBD2	TGTGCCAGCAGCCTAGGGGCGGGGGACTCCTACAATGAGCAGTTCTTC	CASSLGAGDSYNEQFF
TRBJ2-3	TRBV5-1	NA	NA	TGCGCCAGCAGTGTCCAGGTTAGCACAGATACGCAGTATTTT	CASSVQVSTDTQYF
TRBJ2-7	TRBV28	NA	NA	TGTGCCAGCCTTAGGCCAGGGTCTTACGAGCAGTACTTC	CASLRPGSYEQYF
TRBJ1-5	TRBV9	NA	TRBD1	TGTGCCAGCAGCGTAGGGGGGACAGGGCCCCAGCATTTT	CASSVGGTGPQHF
TRBJ1-4	TRBV27	NA	NA	TGTGCCAGCAGTTTAAACAGGGCCTTAGGAAAACTGTTTTTT	CASSLNRALGKLFF
TRBJ2-5	TRBV6-1	NA	TRBD1	TGTGCCAGCAGAATGGGACAGAACCAAGAGACCCAGTACTTC	CASRMGQNQETQYF
TRBJ2-7	TRBV11-2	few	NA	TGTGCCAGCAGCGTCGCTGGAGACGAGCAGTACTTC	CASSVAGDEQYF
TRBJ2-3	TRBV30	NA	NA	TGTGCCTGGTCCAAGCAGGGACTGAGCACAGATACGCAGTATTTT	CAWSKQGLSTDTQYF
TRBJ2-7	TRBV18	NA	NA	TGTGCCAGCTCACCAAGGCAGGGCTCACCTGTCGAGCAGTACTTC	CASSPRQGSPVEQYF
TRBJ2-5	TRBV7-2	NA	NA	TGTGCCAGCAGCTTAACCCCGTCAGGAGAGACCCAGTACTTC	CASSLTPSGETQYF
TRBJ1-2	TRBV11-2	NA	TRBD1	TGTGCCAGCAGCGGAACAGACAGGGCCTATGGCTACACCTTC	CASSGTDRAYGYTF
TRBJ2-7	TRBV3-1/TRBV3-2	few	NA	TGTGCCAGCAGCCCCTTGGGGGGTCGCGAGCAGTACTTC	CASSPLGGREQYF
TRBJ2-3	TRBV6-5	NA	NA	TGTGCCAGCAGCGCGGGGGCCACAGATACGCAGTATTTT	CASSAGATDTQYF
TRBJ1-1	TRBV7-9	few	NA	TGTGCCAGCAGCTTAAGCATGAACACTGAAGCTTTCTTT	CASSLSMNTEAFF
TRBJ2-7	TRBV30	NA	NA	TGTGCCTGGAGTACTCTCTTCCGTGGGGCAGGGAAGGGCGAGCAGTACTTC	CAWSTLFRGAGKGEQYF
TRBJ2-5	TRBV3-1/TRBV3-2	NA	NA	TGTGCCAGCAGCCAAACCCATAGTGGTGGTCGGGAGACCCAGTACTTC	CASSQTHSGGRETQYF
TRBJ1-5	TRBV7-6	NA	NA	TGTGCCAGCAGCTCAGGACAGCCTAATCAGCCCCAGCATTTT	CASSSGQPNQPQHF
TRBJ2-1	TRBV7-8	large	TRBD2	TGTGCCAGCAGCTTAGCGGCTCGGAGACTAGCGTACAATGAGCAGTTCTTC	CASSLAARRLAYNEQFF
TRBJ2-2	TRBV9	NA	TRBD2	TGTGCCAGCAGCACCCCGGGACTAGCGGGAGGTGTTACGGACACCGGGGAGCTGTTTTTT	CASSTPGLAGGVTDTGELFF
TRBJ1-1	TRBV5-1	NA	NA	TGCGCCAGCAGCTCCAGGGTCGGAAACACTGAAGCTTTCTTT	CASSSRVGNTEAFF
TRBJ1-2	TRBV28	NA	NA	TGTGCCAGCGCAAAATGGGGGGGGATCAGCGTGAACTATGGCTACACCTTC	CASAKWGGISVNYGYTF
TRBJ1-2	TRBV5-6	NA	NA	TGTGCCAGCAGCTCCATGGGGGGCTATGGCTACACCTTC	CASSSMGGYGYTF
TRBJ1-1	TRBV12-3/TRBV12-4	NA	NA	TGTGCCAGCAGTTTGCAGCAGGCTACTGAAGCTTTCTTT	CASSLQQATEAFF
TRBJ1-2	TRBV6-4	once	NA	TGTGCCAGCAGTGACGGGCAGACTATGGTTGGCTACACCTTC	CASSDGQTMVGYTF
TRBJ1-2	TRBV19	NA	TRBD1	TGTGCCAGTACCCGCCATTTTCAGGGGGTTTCCTCTCTCGACTATGGCTACACCTTC	CASTRHFQGVSSLDYGYTF
TRBJ2-7	TRBV4-2	few	TRBD2	TGTGCCAGCAGCCAAGGGTCTAGCGGGAAGAGCTCCTACGAGCAGTACTTC	CASSQGSSGKSSYEQYF
TRBJ1-5	TRBV2	once	NA	TGTGCCAGCAGGAGGGTCGGGCAGCCCCAGCATTTT	CASRRVGQPQHF
TRBJ2-3	TRBV7-7	NA	TRBD2	TGTGCTAGCAGCCGCGGACTAGGCACCACAGATACGCAGTATTTT	CASSRGLGTTDTQYF